This T cell receptor beta chain was captured by sequencing in a study of Graves' ophthalmopathy and Graves' hyperthyroidism. The sample holds a few counts of this clonotype. RNA transcripts were the source from which TCR beta CDR3 regions were amplified. Investigators did first-round RT-PCR with HTBI primers, then second-round multiplex PCR. TCRdb re-called the multiplex PCR reads through MiXCR, storing one row per CDR3 protein. The top ten hold 44% of the sample, which has 600,000 to 950,000 distinct CDR3 sequences, 35% to 50% seen once. The CDR3 totals 14 residues. CDR1 and CDR2 from the germline V gene are SEHNR and FQNEAQ (reference sequence). V shed 3 bases and J shed 5 bases, with 14 bases lying between them.

The sequenced sample consisted of peripheral blood. The rearrangement joins TRBV7-9 to TRBJ2-7; tentative D call: TRBD1 (6 bases). This clonotype was obtained from an adult man with Graves' ophthalmopathy. CDR3 protein: CASSLDPGAHEQYF. The CDR3 DNA reads TGTGCCAGCAGCTTGGATCCAGGGGCCCACGAGCAGTACTTC.